The 17 T cell receptor beta chains presented below share a single source sample, sequenced in a study of tumor-infiltrating lymphocytes in primary liver carcinoma. Joint extraction of RNA and DNA used roughly 20-32 mg of bulk tissue that was unsorted. TCR beta cDNA was reverse-transcribed from roughly 0.45 ug of total RNA. The reaction used a constant-region primer and ProtoScript II reverse transcriptase. Each TCR beta library was derived from three nested multiplex PCR rounds that employed slightly modified ARM-PCR. The first two PCR rounds used TRBV1-TRBV30 primers with a Cbeta primer, roughly 10 cycles each. TCRdb passed the multiplex PCR reads through MiXCR, listing each CDR3 protein once. The table has roughly 49,000 distinct CDR3 sequences, around 64% seen once. Sequencing input: liver tumor tissue from sampling region 5. This sample's subset: tumor region T5, tumor centre. The receptors come from a man aged 35 to 55 with primary liver carcinoma and hepatitis B virus infection.

Notes on this clonotype: The junction differs from germline at one of its ends, possibly a read error. The chain recombines TRBV11-2 with TRBJ2-7; the D gene is possibly TRBD1 (6 bases). CDR3 length: 17 amino acids. Germline V gene lookup returns CDR1 SGHAT and CDR2 FQNNGV. CDR3 protein: CASSIDPPGHGSYEHYF. In DNA form, the CDR3 reads TGTGCCAGCAGTATCGACCCGCCGGGACATGGAAGCTACGAGCATTACTTC.

About this clonotype itself: At one end the junction does not follow the germline gene, possibly because of a read error. The chain combines TRBV6-6 with TRBJ2-3, with D possibly TRBD2 on 5 matching bases. The germline CDR1 and CDR2 sequences are MNHNY and SVGAGI (reference sequence). This CDR3 has 12 amino acids. CDR3 in amino acids: CTSSWERGTQYF. The DNA for the CDR3 is TGTACCAGCAGTTGGGAGCGAGGTACGCAGTATTTT.

This clonotype was recorded once. The chain has TRBV6-5 and TRBJ2-3; a weak D match, TRBD2 (5 bases). The length of the CDR3 is 12 residues. Germline V gene sequence: CDR1 MNHEY, CDR2 SVGAGI. Trimming took off 6 bases at V and 5 bases at J, with 9 bases between the two ends. In DNA form, the CDR3 reads TGTGCCAGCAGACAGAGGGTAGATACGCAGTATTTT. Its translation is CASRQRVDTQYF.

A remark on this clonotype: This may be a read error, as it is one base from a much larger clone. V gene TRBV6-5 combines with J gene TRBJ2-2, with 9 bases fitting TRBD2. This CDR3 comprises 16 residues. Unmatched junction bases numbered 9, after V lost 7 bases and J lost 3 bases. Looked up from germline, CDR1 is MNHEY and CDR2 is SVGAGI. CDR3 loop: CASKVLRLADTGELFF. CDR3 nucleotide sequence: TGTGCCAGCAAAGTATTGAGACTAGCGGACACCGGGGAGCTGTTTTTT.

Remarks on this clonotype: Here the CDR3 omits its conserved ending phenylalanine or tryptophan, so a read error is the likely source. The chain recombines TRBV4-2 with TRBJ2-1; D is unclear. This CDR3 is built from 16 residues. Trimming left V 0 bases short and J 8 bases short, with 17 bases between. Germline V gene lookup returns CDR1 LGHNA and CDR2 YNFKEQ. Here the CDR3 reads CASSQDPVSVEDEQFS. The DNA for the CDR3 is TGTGCCAGCAGCCAAGACCCCGTTAGTGTTGAAGATGAGCAGTTCTCC.

This clonotype has a single count. At one end the junction does not follow the germline gene, possibly because of a read error. This chain links TRBV29-1 with TRBJ2-1, with D unclear. The V gene's germline CDR1 is SQVTM and CDR2 ANQGSEA. CDR3 length equals 13 residues. CDR3: CSVEGLDHNEQFF. In DNA, the CDR3 is TGCAGCGTCGAAGGGTTAGACCACAATGAGCAGTTCTTC.

Of note for this clonotype: At one of its ends the junction is not consistent with the germline gene, which may arise from a read error. V gene TRBV29-1 combines with J gene TRBJ2-2; D is perhaps TRBD2 (5 bases). The germline V gene has CDR1 SQVTM and CDR2 ANQGSEA. The CDR3 has 15 residues. CDR3 bases: TGCAGCGCTGAAGACGCCGCGAGAGCCCCCGGGGAGCTGTTCTTT. Translation gives CSAEDAARAPGELFF.

In regard to this clonotype: The junction differs from germline at one of its ends, possibly a read error. The chain joins TRBV6-2 or TRBV6-3 to TRBJ2-3; TRBD2 aligns across 10 bases. This CDR3 comprises 13 residues. Germline loops: CDR1 MNHEY, CDR2 SVGEGT. The CDR3 sequence: CASSWGLANMQYF. The CDR3 DNA is TGTGCCAGCAGCTGGGGACTAGCGAATATGCAGTACTTT.

Details on this clonotype: A much larger clone lies one base from this, so it may be a read error. The V and J genes are TRBV28 and TRBJ1-5, with TRBD1 matching 7 bases. The CDR3 has 15 residues. Germline assignment: CDR1 MDHEN and CDR2 SYDVKM. CDR3 loop: CASRLYTGESQSQHF. Here the CDR3 DNA reads TGTGCCAGCAGGCTATATACAGGGGAAAGTCAGTCCCAGCATTTT. Together with reference TRBV28 and TRBJ1-5, the CDR3 gives the full variable domain: DVKVTQSSRYLVKRTGEKVFLECVQDMDHENMFWYRQDPGLGLRLIYFSYDVKMKEKGDIPEGYSVSREKKERFSLILESASTNQTSMYLCASRLYTGESQSQHFGDGTRLSIL.

This clonotype has ten or more counts. The chain has TRBV5-1 and TRBJ2-1; 7 bases fit TRBD1. The CDR3 totals 15 residues. CDR1 is SGHRS and CDR2 is YFSETQ in the germline V gene. V dropped 4 bases and J dropped 3; count of bases not matched to a gene: 7. CDR3 region: CASSPGTANYNEQFF. CDR3 in DNA: TGCGCCAGCAGCCCCGGGACAGCCAACTACAATGAGCAGTTCTTC.

The genes are TRBV4-1 and TRBJ2-7; 8 bases are a match to TRBD2. Losses at the gene ends were 4 bases for V and 3 bases for J; bases not matched to a gene: 20. Per the germline V gene, CDR1 is MGHRA and CDR2 is YSYEKL. The CDR3 length is 19 residues. The CDR3 DNA reads as TGCGCCAGCAGCCGTAGATTGGTAACGGGAGGGCGGTCGGGCTACGAGCAGTACTTC. Translating it yields CASSRRLVTGGRSGYEQYF.

The J gene is TRBJ1-1, the V gene TRBV20-1; a weak D match, TRBD1 (6 bases). Per germline, CDR1 DFQATT and CDR2 SNEGSKA (reference sequence). The CDR3 has 15 residues. Trimming pared 5 bases from V and 6 bases from J, leaving 22 bases between. Written as DNA, the CDR3 is TGCAGTGCTTTAACACCGGCCACCGGGGGGCCTGAAGCTTTCTTT. Translated: CSALTPATGGPEAFF.

CDR3 loop: CASRPTGGGYNEHFF. CDR3 DNA sequence: TGTGCCAGCAGACCGACCGGCGGGGGGTACAATGAACACTTCTTC. V is TRBV7-8 and J is TRBJ2-1; TRBD2 matches 8 bases. The CDR3 has 15 residues. The V gene end was trimmed by 6 bases and the J gene end by 16 bases; junction bases not matched to a gene: 20. CDR1 SGHVS and CDR2 FQNEAQ come from the germline V gene.

This clonotype was counted a single time. The chain links TRBV30 to TRBJ2-1, with TRBD2 identical over 11 bases. Losses at the gene ends were 0 bases for V and 7 bases for J; bases not matched to a gene: 11. The length of the CDR3 is 17 residues. Per germline, CDR1 GTSNPN and CDR2 SVGIG (reference sequence). The CDR3 DNA reads TGTGCCTGGAGTGTACCCAGACTAGCGGGGCATCTTAATGAGCAGTTCTTC. It specifies CAWSVPRLAGHLNEQFF.

To note about this clonotype: The CDR3 carries no conserved terminal phenylalanine or tryptophan, so it likely arises from a read error. The V and J genes are TRBV4-1 and TRBJ2-7; D is possibly TRBD1 or TRBD2 (5 bases each). Germline V lookup: CDR1 MGHRA, CDR2 YSYEKL. The CDR3 consists of 14 residues. The CDR3 loop reads CASSQEGQAYEQYS. The DNA for the CDR3 is TGCGCCAGTAGCCAAGAGGGGCAGGCCTACGAGCAGTACTCC.

For this clonotype: Its ends do not fully match the called genes, so a read error is possible. The V call is TRBV6-5, the J call TRBJ2-2; maybe TRBD2 (6 bases). The CDR3 sequence is 14 residues long. CDR1 is MNHEY, CDR2 SVGAGI, per germline. The CDR3 coding sequence is TGTGCCAGCAGTTTAACAGCGAAGACCGGGGGGCTGTTTTTT. This gives the protein CASSLTAKTGGLFF.

Notes on this clonotype: The germline gene is not matched at one end of the junction; a read error may be the cause. V usage is TRBV11-3 and J usage is TRBJ1-1, with 7 bases identical to TRBD1. The CDR3 totals 13 residues. Looked up from germline, CDR1 is SGHNT and CDR2 is YENEEA. The chain's CDR3 is CDSRLAGGTGALF. The CDR3 nucleotides are TGTGACAGCAGGTTAGCAGGGGGGACTGGAGCTCTCTTT.